This note documents a single TCR beta chain sequence. TCRdb reprocessed the 5' RACE reads, with one entry per CDR3 protein and no DNA. This repertoire includes approximately 400,000 distinct CDR3 sequences. This record belongs to a study of monozygotic twins with inflammatory bowel disease. Per the germline V gene, CDR1 is MNHEY and CDR2 is SVGEGT. This CDR3 has 17 residues. The rearrangement links TRBV6-2 or TRBV6-3 to TRBJ1-5; TCRdb names TRBD1, which stays unverified in the absence of DNA. The clonotype originates from a human donor with ulcerative colitis or Crohn's disease, or a healthy co-twin of an affected twin (not recorded which). Sequenced input: blood. The CDR3 is CASSLSGGLNFNQPQHF.